This TCR beta chain originates from a study of beta chain features in type 1 diabetes. Donors contributed one heparinised blood draw apiece, averaging approximately 120 mL. The V gene's germline CDR1 is DFQATT and CDR2 SNEGSKA (reference sequence). The CDR3 totals 11 residues. V was pared by 3 bases and J by 12 bases, with 15 bases between. cDNA synthesis used the whole RNA isolate, giving expressed TCRB sequences. Some clones are missing from TCRdb's copy, which holds only in-frame ones; the method was immunoSEQ multiplex PCR. The table has about 360,000 clones, approximately 12% seen once. This clonotype was obtained from a man between 18 and 29 years old in good health. The sequencing input was naive CD4+ T cells from blood. V and J are TRBV20-1 and TRBJ2-7; maybe TRBD1 (6 bases). CDR3 residues: CSASPDSLGYF. The CDR3 bases are TGCAGTGCTAGCCCGGACAGCCTGGGGTACTTC.